This TCR beta chain was found in a study of OX40 agonist ivuxolimab in advanced cancers. Trimming stripped 1 base from V and 8 bases from J, with 14 bases between. The CDR3 is 15 amino acids. Germline values: CDR1 MGHRA, CDR2 YSYEKL. The assay was immunoSEQ multiplex PCR, and TCRdb's table has in-frame clones only and misses some. The sample consists of approximately 40,000 clones, roughly 88% of them appearing once. This sequence was found in an adult with an advanced solid tumor such as melanoma, head and neck, liver or kidney cancer. The input for sequencing was CD4+ or CD8+ T cells sorted from blood, taken in a trial of the OX40 agonist ivuxolimab. The chain joins TRBV4-1 to TRBJ2-2, with D possibly matching TRBD2 (5 bases). This CDR3 reads CASSQVSYRGGELFF. The CDR3 bases are TGCGCCAGCAGCCAAGTGAGCTACCGCGGGGGGGAGCTGTTTTTT.